This is a list of T cell receptor beta chains from one sample in a study of blood T cells in healthy people across ages. One entry per CDR3 protein, called by TCRdb with MiXCR from the 5' RACE reads. Counted here are 850,000 to 1,100,000 distinct CDR3 sequences, roughly two fifths occurring once; the ten biggest clones make up around 12%. The sample taken for sequencing was blood. These receptor sequences come from a man between 18 and 35 years old in good health. CDR3s include the opening cysteine and the closing phenylalanine or tryptophan. Fields, in order: CDR3 length, J gene, clone size, V gene, D gene, CDR3 DNA, CDR3 protein. D genes are given only for firm matches. Size values are once, few and many counts, or a class for expanded clones, and some rows have none.

>14|TRBJ1-6|NA|TRBV7-8|NA
TGTGCCGGCAGGAGGGTTGGGGATAATTCACCCCTCCACTTT
CAGRRVGDNSPLHF
>14|TRBJ1-5|NA|TRBV20-1|TRBD1
TGCAGTGCCACAGGGGGTTATAGCAATCAGCCCCAGCATTTT
CSATGGYSNQPQHF
>17|TRBJ1-2|NA|TRBV18|NA
TGTGCCAGCTCACCACAAACCACCGGGGCAGTAGTCTATGGCTACACCTTC
CASSPQTTGAVVYGYTF
>15|TRBJ1-5|NA|TRBV5-5|NA
TGTGCCAGCAGCTCGGGAGTTTATAGCAATCAGCCCCAGCATTTT
CASSSGVYSNQPQHF
>17|TRBJ2-1|NA|TRBV4-3|NA
TGCGCCAGCAGCCAAGATCCGACAGGCCTCTCCTACAATGAGCAGTTCTTC
CASSQDPTGLSYNEQFF
>14|TRBJ1-4|NA|TRBV6-5|NA
TGTGCCAGCAGTTACTCAGAGGGGAGGGAAAAACTGTTTTTT
CASSYSEGREKLFF
>15|TRBJ1-6|NA|TRBV5-1|NA
TGCGCCAGCAGCTGGGGGAGCGGCTATAATTCACCCCTCCACTTT
CASSWGSGYNSPLHF
>13|TRBJ1-4|many|TRBV12-3/TRBV12-4|NA
TGTGCCAGCAGCCAGGGGCTAAACGAAAAACTGTTTTTT
CASSQGLNEKLFF
>16|TRBJ2-2|few|TRBV7-3|NA
TGTGCCAGCAGCTTAAATCCGACAGCGAACACCGGGGAGCTGTTTTTT
CASSLNPTANTGELFF
>15|TRBJ1-2|NA|TRBV20-1|TRBD1
TGCAGTGCGCCGAGTCTCCCTCAGGGGGACTATGGCTACACCTTC
CSAPSLPQGDYGYTF
>14|TRBJ2-7|NA|TRBV5-1|NA
TGCGCCAGCAGCTCAAACTGGGGCGGAGACGAGCAGTACTTC
CASSSNWGGDEQYF
>13|TRBJ2-4|few|TRBV29-1|NA
TGCAGCGTAAGCGAGGGGGTGGGCTACATTCAGTACTTC
CSVSEGVGYIQYF
>14|TRBJ1-5|NA|TRBV2|NA
TGTGCCAGCAGTGCAGGCAGGGTCAATCAGCCCCAGCATTTT
CASSAGRVNQPQHF
>15|TRBJ2-5|NA|TRBV5-1|NA
TGCGCCACCATGGAAGGTGCGGGGGCCTACGAGACCCAGTACTTC
CATMEGAGAYETQYF
>15|TRBJ2-3|few|TRBV12-3/TRBV12-4|TRBD2
TGTGCCAGCAGTTTAGTTACGGGGGGTGGAGATACGCAGTATTTT
CASSLVTGGGDTQYF
>15|TRBJ1-1|NA|TRBV11-2|TRBD1
TGTGCCAGCAACGATAGAGGGGACAGGGGGACTGAAGCTTTCTTT
CASNDRGDRGTEAFF
>15|TRBJ2-3|few|TRBV7-7|TRBD2
TGTGCTAGCAGCCCGGGACTAGCTTTGGTAGATACGCAGTATTTT
CASSPGLALVDTQYF
>13|TRBJ2-1|NA|TRBV29-1|NA
TGCAGCGTTTTCGGGGTCTCCTACAATGAGCAGTTCTTC
CSVFGVSYNEQFF
>15|TRBJ2-2|few|TRBV12-3/TRBV12-4|NA
TGTGCCAGCAGTTTGGGGCAGGAGTACACCGGGGAGCTGTTTTTT
CASSLGQEYTGELFF
>12|TRBJ2-7|NA|TRBV13|NA
TGTGCCAGCAGCTCACAGGAGCGTCCCCAGTACTTC
CASSSQERPQYF
>15|TRBJ2-3|NA|TRBV7-2|NA
TGTGCCAGCAGCTTAGTTAAGCATAGCACAGATACGCAGTATTTT
CASSLVKHSTDTQYF
>12|TRBJ2-5|few|TRBV6-2/TRBV6-3|NA
TGTGCCAGCAGTTCTTTCTCCGAGACCCAGTACTTC
CASSSFSETQYF
>12|TRBJ2-3|few|TRBV2|NA
TGTGCCAGCGCGTTCACCCGTGATACGCAGTATTTT
CASAFTRDTQYF
>15|TRBJ2-7|NA|TRBV6-6|NA
TGTGCCAGCAGTTACCCTCCGGGACGGGACAATGAGCAGTACTTC
CASSYPPGRDNEQYF
>15|TRBJ1-4|few|TRBV7-2|NA
TGTGCCAGCAGCTTAGTGGCGGGCTCCAATGAAAAACTGTTTTTT
CASSLVAGSNEKLFF
>14|TRBJ2-3|NA|TRBV12-3/TRBV12-4|NA
TGTGCCAGCACCGTTTCGATTAGCACAGATACGCAGTATTTT
CASTVSISTDTQYF
>15|TRBJ1-5|NA|TRBV7-2|TRBD1
TGTGCCAGCAGCTTTGACAGGGTGAGGAATCAGCCCCAGCATTTT
CASSFDRVRNQPQHF
>15|TRBJ1-5|few|TRBV7-2|NA
TGTGCCAGCAGTGAACAAGGGTATAGCAATCAGCCCCAGCATTTT
CASSEQGYSNQPQHF
>14|TRBJ2-1|NA|TRBV6-5|NA
TGTGCCAGCAGTTACTCGCAGGGGGGGAGTGAGCAGTTCTTC
CASSYSQGGSEQFF